The 10 T cell receptor beta chains in this list originate from one sample, sequenced in a study of a mutant IDH1 vaccine in newly diagnosed glioma. Using immunoSEQ multiplex PCR, the repertoire was profiled, and TCRdb retains in-frame clones only, with some absent. This repertoire shows 77,000 or so clones, approximately 85% found once; its top ten account for around 0.73%. Specified time point: week 23, last vaccination. Doses consisted of 300 ug of mutant IDH1 20-mer peptide each, paired with topical imiquimod. Which antigens these TCRs recognize remains unknown. Specimen: PBMCs, collected from a glioma patient whose treatment included an IDH1 peptide vaccine. All receptors derive from a woman aged 45-59 years with glioma.

The V gene is TRBV2, the J gene TRBJ1-5; 7 nucleotides match TRBD1. The CDR3 consists of 15 residues. The germline CDR1 and CDR2 sequences are SNHLY and FYNNEI. Losses at the gene ends were 6 bases for V and 5 bases for J; bases not matched to a gene: 10. The CDR3 sequence is CASSPLGTGDQPQHF. CDR3 coding DNA: TGTGCCAGCAGCCCTTTAGGTACAGGGGATCAGCCCCAGCATTTT.

This clone occurred once. This chain joins TRBV5-4 and TRBJ1-2; 7 bases align to TRBD1. Losses at the gene ends were 2 bases for V and 7 bases for J; bases not matched to a gene: 5. The CDR3 extends over 13 amino acids. The germline CDR1 and CDR2 sequences are SGHNT and YYREEE (reference sequence). The CDR3 here is CASSLDRVAGYTF. In DNA, the CDR3 is TGTGCCAGCAGCTTAGACAGGGTGGCTGGCTACACCTTC.

This clone has just one count. The gene calls are TRBV6-1 and TRBJ2-1; 7 nucleotides agree with TRBD1. Germline assignment: CDR1 MNHNS and CDR2 SASEGT. The ends lost 2 bases at V and 0 bases at J; junction bases unmatched: 4. CDR3 length: 16 amino acids. CDR3 residues: CASSELGTASYNEQFF. The CDR3 DNA reads as TGTGCCAGCAGTGAACTGGGGACAGCCTCCTACAATGAGCAGTTCTTC.

The rearrangement links TRBV30 to TRBJ1-4; D perhaps matches TRBD1 (5 bases). The germline V gene has CDR1 GTSNPN and CDR2 SVGIG (reference sequence). The CDR3 sequence is 13 residues long. Between the trimmed V and J ends, which lost 3 bases and 8 bases, there was a span of 13 bases. The CDR3 loop reads CAWRVQGAEKLFF. The CDR3 DNA reads as TGTGCCTGGAGGGTGCAGGGTGCGGAAAAACTGTTTTTT.

Here the CDR3 reads CASSFGQGRRTDTQYF. CDR3 in DNA: TGTGCCAGCAGCTTTGGACAGGGTCGCAGAACAGATACGCAGTATTTT. The chain employs TRBV7-9 and TRBJ2-3, with 8 bases matching TRBD1. The CDR3 contains 16 residues. Germline CDR1 SEHNR, CDR2 FQNEAQ (reference sequence). V lost 3 bases to trimming and J lost 3 bases; unmatched junction nucleotides: 8. The full variable domain, with the rest looked up from reference TRBV7-9 and TRBJ2-3, is DTGVSQNPRHKITKRGQNVTFRCDPISEHNRLYWYRQTLGQGPEFLTYFQNEAQLEKSRLLSDRFSAERPKGSFSTLEIQRTEQGDSAMYLCASSFGQGRRTDTQYFGPGTRLTVL.

The chain couples TRBV28 to TRBJ2-1, with D unresolved. The V and J ends lost 2 bases and 2 bases respectively, with 7 bases between them. The CDR3 covers 14 residues. CDR1 MDHEN and CDR2 SYDVKM come from the germline V gene. CDR3 DNA: TGTGCCAGCAGTTTAGTAGGGACCTACAATGAGCAGTTCTTC. Amino acids: CASSLVGTYNEQFF.

V usage is TRBV30 and J usage is TRBJ1-1, with unresolved D. In germline, CDR1 is GTSNPN, CDR2 SVGIG (reference sequence). V dropped 0 bases and J dropped 5 bases, with 13 bases sitting between them. The CDR3 has 14 amino acids. CDR3 amino acids: CAWSVLGRRTEAFF. The CDR3 DNA follows: TGTGCCTGGAGTGTACTCGGCAGAAGGACTGAAGCTTTCTTT.

The chain couples TRBV5-4 to TRBJ2-1, with D perhaps being TRBD1 or TRBD2 (5 bases each). This CDR3 has 17 residues. The germline V gene encodes CDR1 SGHNT and CDR2 YYREEE (reference sequence). Between the trimmed V and J ends, which lost 4 bases and 0 bases, there was a span of 17 bases. CDR3 protein: CASSPRGPTSSYNEQFF. The CDR3 DNA reads as TGTGCCAGCAGCCCGAGGGGACCCACGAGCTCCTACAATGAGCAGTTCTTC.

The chain recombines TRBV27 with TRBJ1-2; 7 bases fit TRBD1. The length of the CDR3 is 14 residues. V lost 6 bases and J lost 4; bases outside the gene matches: 8. Looked up from germline, CDR1 is MNHEY and CDR2 is SMNVEV (reference sequence). The CDR3 DNA sequence: TGTGCCAGCAGCCAGCCCTCAGGGGGCTATGGCTACACCTTC. As protein: CASSQPSGGYGYTF.

This clone was detected a few times. The chain is built from TRBV4-1 and TRBJ1-4; no definite D call. CDR1 MGHRA and CDR2 YSYEKL come from the germline V gene. V dropped 0 bases and J dropped 13 bases, with 9 bases sitting between them. The CDR3 totals 12 residues. This CDR3 reads CASSQDARGLFF. The DNA for the CDR3 is TGCGCCAGCAGCCAAGATGCCCGGGGACTGTTTTTT.